A single sample is the source of the 27 T cell receptor beta chains below, sequenced in a study of blood T cell repertoires in COVID-19. This table comes from immunoSEQ multiplex PCR, and its TCRdb copy is limited to in-frame clones, with some not included. The sample lists about 210,000 clones, roughly 80% occurring once. Sequenced material: peripheral blood. These receptor sequences come from a man aged 55 to 70 with acute or convalescent COVID-19.

The V and J genes are TRBV6-5 and TRBJ2-1; 9 bases are a match to TRBD2. J lost 5 bases, V lost 0 bases, and 5 bases had no gene match. The CDR3 is 16 amino acids. The germline V gene has CDR1 MNHEY and CDR2 SVGAGI. In nucleotides, the CDR3 is TGTGCCAGCAGTTACTCTCGGGCGGGAGGGCACAATGAGCAGTTCTTC. Its translation: CASSYSRAGGHNEQFF.

This clone was seen only a few times. This chain connects TRBV6-5 to TRBJ1-2; 9 nucleotides align to TRBD1. Germline CDR1 is MNHEY and CDR2 is SVGAGI. This CDR3 region has 15 residues. After removal of 5 bases from V and 4 bases from J, the junction contained 8 bases not matched to a gene. The CDR3 DNA is TGTGCCAGCAGTCGGGGGACAGGGACGGGCTATGGCTACACCTTC. Amino acid sequence: CASSRGTGTGYGYTF.

The chain uses TRBV11-3 and TRBJ1-4; no clear D gene. The germline V and J ends were trimmed by 0 bases and 7 bases, with 6 bases remaining between them. Germline assignment: CDR1 SGHNT and CDR2 YENEEA. This CDR3 has 13 residues. CDR3 amino acids: CASSLDLLEKLFF. CDR3 DNA: TGTGCCAGCAGCTTAGATCTACTTGAAAAACTGTTTTTT.

The chain uses TRBV18 and TRBJ1-1, with 9 positions matching TRBD1. The germline V gene encodes CDR1 KGHSH and CDR2 LQKENI. The junction had 6 bases not matched to a gene; V was cut back by 3 bases and J by 7 bases. The CDR3 loop spans 14 amino acids. The CDR3 is CASSPWTGDVEAFF. Here the CDR3 DNA reads TGTGCCAGCTCACCCTGGACAGGGGATGTTGAAGCTTTCTTT.

The chain has TRBV3-1 (or the pseudogene TRBV3-2) and TRBJ1-2, with 8 bases lining up with TRBD1. The CDR3 extends over 15 amino acids. J lost 7 bases, V lost 1 base, and 8 bases had no gene match. The germline V gene encodes CDR1 LGHDT and CDR2 YNNKEL (reference sequence). The CDR3 DNA sequence: TGTGCCAGCAGCCAAGGAACAGGGGGTGTTGGTGGCTACACCTTC. It encodes CASSQGTGGVGGYTF.

The rearrangement joins TRBV27 to TRBJ2-1; 9 bases fit TRBD2. The CDR3 has 15 amino acids. Germline V gene lookup returns CDR1 MNHEY and CDR2 SMNVEV (reference sequence). J was trimmed by 4 bases and V by 6 bases; bases with no gene match: 7. The CDR3 spells CASSPSGGFYNEQFF. The CDR3 nucleotides read TGTGCCAGCAGCCCAAGCGGGGGGTTTTACAATGAGCAGTTCTTC.

The chain carries TRBV19 and TRBJ1-5; 7 bases match TRBD1. The CDR3 sequence is 16 residues long. Germline V gives CDR1 LNHDA, CDR2 SQIVND (reference sequence). The V gene end was trimmed by 6 bases and the J gene end by 7 bases; junction bases not matched to a gene: 15. The CDR3 spells CASSPTPTGFHQPQHF. CDR3 sequence (DNA): TGTGCCAGTAGCCCCACCCCGACAGGGTTCCACCAGCCCCAGCATTTT.

The CDR3 DNA follows: TGCGCCAGCAGCCAAGCCTCTAGCGGGGGGGTAATGTCAGATACGCAGTATTTT. It translates to CASSQASSGGVMSDTQYF. The chain couples TRBV4-3 to TRBJ2-3; 12 bases fit TRBD2. This CDR3 is built from 18 residues. CDR1 is LGHNA, CDR2 YSLEER, per germline. The trim removed 1 base at V and 4 bases at J, leaving 9 bases unmatched.

The chain recombines TRBV5-8 with TRBJ1-4; 7 bases line up with TRBD1. CDR3 size: 14 residues. V trimming: 4 bases; J trimming: 5 bases; junction bases outside the gene matches: 5. Germline lookup yields CDR1 SGHTS and CDR2 YDEGEE. The CDR3 nucleotides are TGTGCCAGCAGCGATGACAGGGTAAATGAAAAACTGTTTTTT. The encoded protein is CASSDDRVNEKLFF.

The chain couples TRBV5-4 to TRBJ2-7, with D possibly matching TRBD2 (6 bases). The V and J ends lost 3 bases and 7 bases respectively, with 11 bases between them. There are 12 residues in the CDR3. Germline values: CDR1 SGHNT, CDR2 YYREEE (reference sequence). The CDR3 sequence is CASSWTIGEQYF. DNA for the CDR3: TGTGCCAGCAGCTGGACTATAGGGGAGCAGTACTTC.

About this clone: This sample includes further DNA sequences coding for the same CDR3. The chain recombines TRBV6-1 with TRBJ1-5; D unresolved. V lost 3 bases, J lost 7 bases, and 13 bases lay in between. Germline CDR1 is MNHNS and CDR2 is SASEGT. This CDR3 spans 14 amino acids. CDR3 DNA: TGTGCCAGCAGTGAGTCTGGGCTTGGACAGCCCCAGCATTTT. This sequence encodes CASSESGLGQPQHF.

V and J are TRBV19 and TRBJ1-6, with D perhaps TRBD1 (5 bases). The V gene's germline CDR1 is LNHDA and CDR2 SQIVND (reference sequence). V was clipped by 3 bases and J by 11 bases, with 17 bases between them. The CDR3 loop spans 15 amino acids. The CDR3 here is CASSINGHLPAPLHF. The CDR3 bases are TGTGCCAGTAGTATTAATGGACACTTACCAGCACCCCTCCACTTT.

The chain couples TRBV14 to TRBJ2-2; D not resolved. V lost 2 bases and J lost 5, with 6 bases in between. The CDR3 runs to 13 residues. Germline CDR1 is SGHDN and CDR2 is FVKESK. The CDR3 DNA sequence: TGTGCCAGCAGCCAACACCAGACCGGGGAGCTGTTTTTT. Translated, it gives CASSQHQTGELFF.

V usage is TRBV20-1 and J usage is TRBJ1-1; D might be TRBD1 (6 bases). The V and J ends lost 3 bases and 2 bases respectively, with 10 bases between them. This CDR3 is 13 amino acids long. Germline-derived CDR1 and CDR2 are DFQATT and SNEGSKA (reference sequence). This CDR3 reads CSASEGGNTEAFF. CDR3 bases: TGCAGTGCTAGTGAAGGGGGTAACACTGAAGCTTTCTTT.

The DNA for the CDR3 is TGTGCCAGCAGTTTCAATTCCCCTTCACCCCTCCACTTT. Translating it yields CASSFNSPSPLHF. The rearrangement links TRBV12-3 or TRBV12-4 to TRBJ1-6, with D unresolved. The V end was cut by 3 bases, the J end by 9 bases, with 9 bases between. The CDR3 has 13 residues.

The sample holds one count of this clone. The chain uses TRBV3-1 (or the pseudogene TRBV3-2) and TRBJ1-1; TRBD1 aligns across 9 bases. V lost 4 bases, J lost 5 bases, and 14 bases stayed unmatched. This CDR3 is 17 amino acids long. Germline CDR1 reads LGHDT; CDR2 reads YNNKEL (reference sequence). The CDR3 region has the DNA TGTGCCAGCAGCCGCCAGACGGGACAGGGTATCGAGACTGAAGCTTTCTTT. Residues: CASSRQTGQGIETEAFF.

This clone came up a few times. The J gene is TRBJ1-1, the V gene TRBV6-2 or TRBV6-3, with a tentative D call TRBD1 (6 bases). The CDR3 covers 16 residues. V lost 0 bases, J lost 6 bases, and 17 bases lay in between. Germline assignment: CDR1 MNHEY and CDR2 SVGEGT. Written as DNA, the CDR3 is TGTGCCAGCAGTTACTCGGGAATAGGGGAGGGGGCTGAAGCTTTCTTT. Residues: CASSYSGIGEGAEAFF.

The chain combines TRBV24-1 with TRBJ2-1; D is possibly TRBD2 (5 bases). CDR1 is KGHDR and CDR2 is SFDVKD in the germline V gene. Trimming shortened V by 4 bases and J by 0 bases, and 12 bases separated the two germline ends. The CDR3 is 16 amino acids. This CDR3 is CATSDRRGSSYNEQFF. CDR3 coding DNA: TGTGCCACCAGTGACCGCCGAGGGAGCTCCTACAATGAGCAGTTCTTC.

V usage is TRBV6-5 and J usage is TRBJ1-1, with no clear D. Germline CDR1 reads MNHEY; CDR2 reads SVGAGI. Between the trimmed V and J ends, which lost 7 bases and 6 bases, there was a span of 15 bases. The CDR3 is 13 amino acids. The CDR3 loop is CASIGQLLAEAFF. In DNA form, the CDR3 reads TGTGCCAGCATTGGGCAGTTGTTGGCTGAAGCTTTCTTT.

This chain connects TRBV24-1 to TRBJ1-3, with D possibly being TRBD1 (5 bases). The germline CDR1 and CDR2 sequences are KGHDR and SFDVKD. Trimming pared 1 base from V and 4 bases from J, leaving 10 bases between. CDR3 length: 15 residues. This CDR3 is CATSDLKGRGNTIYF. CDR3 DNA sequence: TGTGCCACCAGTGATTTAAAGGGGAGGGGAAACACCATATATTTT.

V is TRBV3-1 (or the pseudogene TRBV3-2) and J is TRBJ1-5, with 7 positions matching TRBD1. The CDR3 has 14 residues. V lost 4 bases and J lost 0; bases outside the gene matches: 0. CDR1 LGHDT and CDR2 YNNKEL come from the germline V gene (reference sequence). CDR3 sequence reads: CASSPGGSNQPQHF. CDR3 nucleotide sequence: TGTGCCAGCAGCCCAGGGGGTAGCAATCAGCCCCAGCATTTT.

There are a few counts of this clone. The chain joins TRBV6-1 to TRBJ1-2; D possibly corresponds to TRBD1 (6 bases). The germline V and J ends were trimmed by 4 bases and 0 bases, with 15 bases remaining between them. The V gene's germline CDR1 is MNHNS and CDR2 SASEGT. This CDR3 is built from 16 residues. CDR3 in amino acids: CASSAPGTIANYGYTF. CDR3 DNA: TGTGCCAGCAGTGCCCCCGGGACAATCGCTAACTATGGCTACACCTTC.

This chain joins TRBV9 and TRBJ2-2; 10 bases line up with TRBD2. Germline-derived CDR1 and CDR2 are SGDLS and YYNGEE. This CDR3 spans 17 amino acids. Germline trimming cut 4 bases from V and 1 base from J; bases unmatched to any gene: 7. The CDR3 here is CASSQSSGGLNTGELFF. CDR3 coding DNA: TGTGCCAGCAGCCAAAGTAGCGGGGGGTTGAACACCGGGGAGCTGTTTTTT.

V usage is TRBV6-5 and J usage is TRBJ2-1; TRBD2 might be the D (7 bases). CDR3 length: 13 amino acids. The germline V gene has CDR1 MNHEY and CDR2 SVGAGI. Deletions cut 2 bases from V and 16 bases from J, with 18 bases between. For the CDR3, the DNA is TGTGCCAGCAGTTACCTCTCGAGGGGGGGCTTTTTCTTC. Its translation: CASSYLSRGGFFF.

The chain combines TRBV5-4 with TRBJ1-4; TRBD1 matches at 8 bases. Trimming took 1 base from V and 11 from J; bases not matched to a gene: 10. The CDR3 runs to 15 residues. Germline CDR1 SGHNT, CDR2 YYREEE (reference sequence). The CDR3 DNA reads TGTGCCAGCAGCTTGATGGGCAGGGACAGGTGGAAACTGTTTTTT. This encodes CASSLMGRDRWKLFF.

The chain has TRBV27 and TRBJ2-7; 9 bases align to TRBD2. The CDR3 covers 14 residues. With V trimmed by 1 base and J by 3 bases, 1 base remained unmatched. Germline lookup yields CDR1 MNHEY and CDR2 SMNVEV (reference sequence). The DNA for the CDR3 is TGTGCCAGCAGTTTATTACTAGCGGGCTACGAGCAGTACTTC. As protein: CASSLLLAGYEQYF.

J is TRBJ1-1 and V is TRBV7-2, with TRBD1 matching over 7 bases. Per the germline V gene, CDR1 is SGHTA and CDR2 is FQGNSA. After removal of 6 bases from V and 1 base from J, the junction contained 2 bases not matched to a gene. The CDR3 runs 13 residues. Written as DNA, the CDR3 is TGTGCCAGCAGGGGACAGCCGAACACTGAAGCTTTCTTT. This codes for CASRGQPNTEAFF.